The rows below give T cell receptor beta chains drawn from one sample of a study of cytomegalovirus exposure and HLA in healthy donors. Libraries were prepared by immunoSEQ multiplex PCR; TCRdb keeps only in-frame clonotypes and omits some of them. The table includes about 400,000 clones, more than 80% detected once. Source material: PBMCs. The receptors were sampled from a woman between 18 and 29 years old in good health and CMV-seronegative. CDR3s include the opening cysteine and the closing phenylalanine or tryptophan. Each record gives: V gene, J gene, clone size, CDR3 protein. Not all rows give a size; the values are once, few, many and, for expanded clones, a class.

v_gene: TRBV2
j_gene: TRBJ1-5
abundance: .
CDR3aa: CASSDGGTGGSQHF

v_gene: TRBV28
j_gene: TRBJ2-7
abundance: .
CDR3aa: CASSFGTSGRPYEQYF

v_gene: TRBV28
j_gene: TRBJ1-2
abundance: .
CDR3aa: CASSLRGVNYGYTF

v_gene: TRBV7-8
j_gene: TRBJ1-2
abundance: .
CDR3aa: CASSSDLTTIYGYTF

v_gene: TRBV30
j_gene: TRBJ1-3
abundance: .
CDR3aa: CAWTPGISGNTIYF

v_gene: TRBV6-1
j_gene: TRBJ1-4
abundance: .
CDR3aa: CASSSNEKLFF

v_gene: TRBV27
j_gene: TRBJ2-7
abundance: .
CDR3aa: CASSLEARETYEQYF

v_gene: TRBV5-4
j_gene: TRBJ2-1
abundance: .
CDR3aa: CASSKDRLGVFSYNEQFF

v_gene: TRBV15
j_gene: TRBJ2-7
abundance: .
CDR3aa: CATSRGQDYEQYF

v_gene: TRBV5-4
j_gene: TRBJ2-7
abundance: .
CDR3aa: CASSSGLAGRSYEQYF

v_gene: TRBV5-4
j_gene: TRBJ2-2
abundance: .
CDR3aa: CASSRTGNTGELFF

v_gene: TRBV2
j_gene: TRBJ2-3
abundance: .
CDR3aa: CASSSTSGGRSTDTQYF

v_gene: TRBV7-6
j_gene: TRBJ2-1
abundance: .
CDR3aa: CASSLEGGGVFNEQFF

v_gene: TRBV15
j_gene: TRBJ1-4
abundance: .
CDR3aa: CATSRGSGAVDEKLFF

v_gene: TRBV6-1
j_gene: TRBJ2-5
abundance: .
CDR3aa: CASREPFEETQYF

v_gene: TRBV27
j_gene: TRBJ2-2
abundance: .
CDR3aa: CASSLSTGGDPGELFF

v_gene: TRBV5-1
j_gene: TRBJ1-5
abundance: .
CDR3aa: CASSPGQTNNQPQHF

v_gene: TRBV6-5
j_gene: TRBJ2-3
abundance: once
CDR3aa: CASRGMGRADTQYF

v_gene: TRBV5-1
j_gene: TRBJ2-3
abundance: .
CDR3aa: CASSLRTGDTQYF

v_gene: TRBV28
j_gene: TRBJ2-3
abundance: few
CDR3aa: CASSLAGGTDTQYF

v_gene: TRBV6-1
j_gene: TRBJ2-3
abundance: .
CDR3aa: CASSPPTSGYTQYF

v_gene: TRBV18
j_gene: TRBJ1-2
abundance: .
CDR3aa: CASSQDNVGYGYTF

v_gene: TRBV6-1
j_gene: TRBJ1-1
abundance: few
CDR3aa: CASSQRVNTEAFF

v_gene: TRBV5-1
j_gene: TRBJ2-7
abundance: .
CDR3aa: CASRVRHGPYEQYF

v_gene: TRBV28
j_gene: TRBJ1-2
abundance: .
CDR3aa: CASSLGGGDYGYTF

v_gene: TRBV5-4
j_gene: TRBJ1-2
abundance: .
CDR3aa: CASSLTGTVYGYTF

v_gene: TRBV28
j_gene: TRBJ2-7
abundance: few
CDR3aa: CASGGGNEQYF

v_gene: TRBV27
j_gene: TRBJ1-2
abundance: few
CDR3aa: CASRSSGGYTF